A selection of T cell receptor beta chains follows, all from one sample in a study of blood T cell repertoires in COVID-19. Produced via immunoSEQ multiplex PCR; TCRdb's table is partial and in-frame only. The sample has about 230,000 clones; about 82% are singletons. Sequenced: peripheral blood. The source of these receptors is a man aged 50 to 59 with COVID-19, enrolled during active disease. CDR3s include the opening cysteine and the closing phenylalanine or tryptophan. D genes are given only for firm matches. The listing skips clone size in some rows; elsewhere it reads once, few, many or a size class.

DNA: TGTGCCAGCAGTCGTAGCGGGGGAGGAGTTCGTGAGCAGTTCTTC
CDR3: CASSRSGGGVREQFF
V: TRBV28
D: TRBD2
size: -
J: TRBJ2-1

DNA: TGCGCCAGCAGCCAGGGGACCTCAAGCGGGGGAGAGACCCAGTACTTC
CDR3: CASSQGTSSGGETQYF
V: TRBV5-1
D: TRBD2
size: -
J: TRBJ2-5

DNA: TGTGCCAGCAGCGCCCGGACAGGGACAAATGAAAAACTGTTTTTT
CDR3: CASSARTGTNEKLFF
V: TRBV9
D: TRBD1
size: once
J: TRBJ1-4

DNA: TGTGCTAGTGGTTTTGATGTGGGGGGGCCAGATACGCAGTATTTT
CDR3: CASGFDVGGPDTQYF
V: TRBV12-5
D: -
size: -
J: TRBJ2-3

DNA: TGTGCCAGCAGCTTGGCAGGGATGAGGAACACTGAAGCTTTCTTT
CDR3: CASSLAGMRNTEAFF
V: TRBV5-4
D: -
size: -
J: TRBJ1-1

DNA: TGTGCCAGCAGCCCTGGGACTAGCGGGGGGCCGGGCCAAGAGCAGTTCTTC
CDR3: CASSPGTSGGPGQEQFF
V: TRBV7-6
D: TRBD2
size: -
J: TRBJ2-1

DNA: TGTGCCAGCAGTGAGCAGGGGGCGAGTGGCTACACCTTC
CDR3: CASSEQGASGYTF
V: TRBV6-1
D: TRBD1
size: once
J: TRBJ1-2

DNA: TGTGCCAGCAGCTTGAGAGGACAGGAGACCCAAGAGACCCAGTACTTC
CDR3: CASSLRGQETQETQYF
V: TRBV5-5
D: TRBD1
size: few
J: TRBJ2-5

DNA: TGTGCCAGTCGCAGGGTAGGTTCGGAGCCCCAGCATTTT
CDR3: CASRRVGSEPQHF
V: TRBV6-5
D: -
size: -
J: TRBJ1-5

DNA: TGTGCCAGCAGTTACTCAAACTTCCGGGACAGCAAAGCCGGGCTTACGATCGGGCAGTACTTC
CDR3: CASSYSNFRDSKAGLTIGQYF
V: TRBV6-2/TRBV6-3
D: TRBD1
size: -
J: TRBJ2-7

DNA: TGCGCCAGCAGCTTTGGGGCCCGGGAGGCCGAGCAGTACTTC
CDR3: CASSFGAREAEQYF
V: TRBV5-1
D: TRBD2
size: -
J: TRBJ2-7

DNA: TGCGCCAGCAGTCCCCGGGACAGGGGGTTAGCCAAAAACATTCAGTACTTC
CDR3: CASSPRDRGLAKNIQYF
V: TRBV5-1
D: TRBD1
size: -
J: TRBJ2-4

DNA: TGTGCCAGCAGCTTAGGGGACTCAATGGGGGGTGAAAAACTGTTTTTT
CDR3: CASSLGDSMGGEKLFF
V: TRBV13
D: -
size: -
J: TRBJ1-4

DNA: TGTGCCAGCAGCGACAGGGTTCATCTTCGGCAGTACTTC
CDR3: CASSDRVHLRQYF
V: TRBV6-2/TRBV6-3
D: TRBD1
size: -
J: TRBJ2-7

DNA: TGTGCCTGGGGTCAGTTCGGCGCGGGGGGCTACACCTTC
CDR3: CAWGQFGAGGYTF
V: TRBV30
D: -
size: -
J: TRBJ1-2

DNA: TGTGCCAGCAGCCACAGGGATCCTGAAGCTTTCTTT
CDR3: CASSHRDPEAFF
V: TRBV11-1
D: -
size: -
J: TRBJ1-1

DNA: TGTGCCAGCAGTGCCTTACAGGGGGTAGGGGGGGTTGCCCAGCCCCAGCATTTT
CDR3: CASSALQGVGGVAQPQHF
V: TRBV6-1
D: TRBD1
size: -
J: TRBJ1-5

DNA: TGTGCCAACCACCCGGGACAGGGCCGCACCTACGAGCAGTACTTC
CDR3: CANHPGQGRTYEQYF
V: TRBV6-4
D: TRBD1
size: -
J: TRBJ2-7

DNA: TGTGCCAGCAGCAACAGGGATGGCTATGGCTACACCTTC
CDR3: CASSNRDGYGYTF
V: TRBV21-1
D: -
size: -
J: TRBJ1-2

DNA: TGTGCCAGCAGTTTCCGCGGTCAGCAACTATACAATGAGCAGTTCTTC
CDR3: CASSFRGQQLYNEQFF
V: TRBV27
D: -
size: many
J: TRBJ2-1

DNA: TGTGCCAGAAGCTCACAACTCGGCGGGGGGGCCTGGGACCAAGAGACCCAGTACTTC
CDR3: CARSSQLGGGAWDQETQYF
V: TRBV5-3
D: TRBD2
size: once
J: TRBJ2-5

DNA: TGCGCCAGCAGCCAAGAGGCCAGGGACTATGGCTACACCTTC
CDR3: CASSQEARDYGYTF
V: TRBV4-1
D: -
size: -
J: TRBJ1-2

DNA: TGTGCCAGCGGGACAGGGTGGAACACTGAAGCTTTCTTT
CDR3: CASGTGWNTEAFF
V: TRBV28
D: TRBD1
size: -
J: TRBJ1-1

DNA: TGTGCCACCAGTGCTGATGCGTCGGTAAATGGCTACACCTTC
CDR3: CATSADASVNGYTF
V: TRBV24-1
D: -
size: few
J: TRBJ1-2

DNA: TGTGCCAGCAGTTACCAGGGTATGGGCTACGAGCAGTACTTC
CDR3: CASSYQGMGYEQYF
V: TRBV6-5
D: -
size: once
J: TRBJ2-7

DNA: TGTGCCACCCGGGGGGCGGGGGACAATGAGCAGTTCTTC
CDR3: CATRGAGDNEQFF
V: TRBV10-3
D: -
size: -
J: TRBJ2-1

DNA: TGTGCCAGCAGTGAACGGCTAGCGGGGAACTACGAGCAGTACTTC
CDR3: CASSERLAGNYEQYF
V: TRBV2
D: TRBD2
size: -
J: TRBJ2-7

DNA: TGCGCCAGCAGCTTGCAGGGACAGGGAAGATCTGAAGCTTTCTTT
CDR3: CASSLQGQGRSEAFF
V: TRBV5-1
D: TRBD1
size: -
J: TRBJ1-1

DNA: TGTGCCAGCAGCCAACAGGGGCCCGGGGAGCTGTTTTTT
CDR3: CASSQQGPGELFF
V: TRBV7-3
D: TRBD1
size: -
J: TRBJ2-2

DNA: TGTGCCAGCAGGTCGCAGGGTTCGGCCACAGGTACGCAGTATTTT
CDR3: CASRSQGSATGTQYF
V: TRBV27
D: -
size: -
J: TRBJ2-3

DNA: TGTGCCAGCAGCCACCGGGACACCAACACTGAAGCTTTCTTT
CDR3: CASSHRDTNTEAFF
V: TRBV3-1/TRBV3-2
D: -
size: -
J: TRBJ1-1

DNA: TGTGCCAGCGGAGCTAACTCTGGAAACACCATATATTTT
CDR3: CASGANSGNTIYF
V: TRBV12-3/TRBV12-4
D: -
size: -
J: TRBJ1-3

DNA: TGTGCCAGCAGAACAGAGGGACAGGGCACCAATCAGCCCCAGCATTTT
CDR3: CASRTEGQGTNQPQHF
V: TRBV4-2
D: TRBD1
size: -
J: TRBJ1-5

DNA: TGTGCCAGCAGCTTAGTATCCCGCCGGGGAAATAATTCACCCCTCCACTTT
CDR3: CASSLVSRRGNNSPLHF
V: TRBV7-8
D: -
size: -
J: TRBJ1-6

DNA: TGCGCCAGCAGTGAGAACTCCCCGTGGGGCAGGCAAGAGACCCAGTACTTC
CDR3: CASSENSPWGRQETQYF
V: TRBV10-1
D: -
size: -
J: TRBJ2-5

DNA: TGTGCCAGCTCACGAACTAGCGGGGGACTTCTACGTCAGTCTTACAATGAGCAGTTCTTC
CDR3: CASSRTSGGLLRQSYNEQFF
V: TRBV18
D: TRBD2
size: few
J: TRBJ2-1

DNA: TGTGCCAGCAGAAACGCTCTAGTGATGGTAAACACCATATATTTT
CDR3: CASRNALVMVNTIYF
V: TRBV28
D: -
size: -
J: TRBJ1-3

DNA: TGCGCCAGCAGCCAAGAGGGCGGGGGGCTCGCTGAAGCTTTCTTT
CDR3: CASSQEGGGLAEAFF
V: TRBV4-3
D: -
size: -
J: TRBJ1-1

DNA: TGCGCCAGCAGCTCGGGGACTAGCGGGCCGGGCAGGGAGACCCAGTACTTC
CDR3: CASSSGTSGPGRETQYF
V: TRBV5-1
D: TRBD2
size: -
J: TRBJ2-5

DNA: TGTGCCAGCAGCCCGAGGGGGCGGAAAGCTTTCTTT
CDR3: CASSPRGRKAFF
V: TRBV6-5
D: TRBD1
size: -
J: TRBJ1-1

DNA: TGTGCCAGCAGTCCCGCTGGTGGGGGGGGCTTCCTGGGGAGTGGCTACACCTTC
CDR3: CASSPAGGGGFLGSGYTF
V: TRBV6-6
D: -
size: -
J: TRBJ1-2

DNA: TGTGCCAGCAGCTTAGTGGGCGGGGGGCGCGAGCAGTACTTC
CDR3: CASSLVGGGREQYF
V: TRBV11-2
D: TRBD2
size: once
J: TRBJ2-7

DNA: TGTGCCAGCAGCCCGGCGAGCGGGCTGGAGCTGTTTTTT
CDR3: CASSPASGLELFF
V: TRBV7-2
D: -
size: once
J: TRBJ2-2

DNA: TGTGCCAGCAGCTTGGGCTTGGGCGGGGGGCCAGATACGCAGTATTTT
CDR3: CASSLGLGGGPDTQYF
V: TRBV11-3
D: TRBD2
size: -
J: TRBJ2-3

DNA: TGCGCCAGTAAGAGCTCCTACGAGCAGTACTTC
CDR3: CASKSSYEQYF
V: TRBV5-1
D: -
size: -
J: TRBJ2-7

DNA: TGTGCCAGCAGTTTAGCGGGGCTTTTCAACAATGAGCAGTTCTTC
CDR3: CASSLAGLFNNEQFF
V: TRBV5-8
D: TRBD2
size: -
J: TRBJ2-1

DNA: TGTGCCACCAGGAGGACAGGGGTGAACACCGGGGAGCTGTTTTTT
CDR3: CATRRTGVNTGELFF
V: TRBV15
D: TRBD1
size: -
J: TRBJ2-2

DNA: TGTGCCAGAAGCAGGGATGGGACTGGGAGGCATAATTCACCCCTCCACTTT
CDR3: CARSRDGTGRHNSPLHF
V: TRBV5-3
D: -
size: -
J: TRBJ1-6

DNA: TGTGCCAGCAGCCAAACGAGCGGGTCCTACGAGCAGTACTTC
CDR3: CASSQTSGSYEQYF
V: TRBV16
D: -
size: -
J: TRBJ2-7

DNA: TGTGCCTGGAAGCGGTATGGCTACACCTTC
CDR3: CAWKRYGYTF
V: TRBV30
D: -
size: -
J: TRBJ1-2

DNA: TGTGCCAGTAGTCCCCAGAGGAGGGGCAATCAGCCCCAGCATTTT
CDR3: CASSPQRRGNQPQHF
V: TRBV19
D: -
size: few
J: TRBJ1-5

DNA: TGTGCCAGCAGCCAAGATCGCCGGCAGGGGCTTGACGAGCAGTACTTC
CDR3: CASSQDRRQGLDEQYF
V: TRBV4-2
D: -
size: -
J: TRBJ2-7

DNA: TGTGCCAGCAGTTCCCAGGGGGCGCGGGTCAAAAACATTCAGTACTTC
CDR3: CASSSQGARVKNIQYF
V: TRBV27
D: TRBD1
size: -
J: TRBJ2-4

DNA: TGTGCCTGGAGTTTCAGACAGGGAGTGGGGATAAAACTGTTTTTT
CDR3: CAWSFRQGVGIKLFF
V: TRBV30
D: TRBD1
size: few
J: TRBJ1-4

DNA: TGCGCCAGCAGAAGGGACACCAGCTTCTCTGGGGCCAACGTCCTGACTTTC
CDR3: CASRRDTSFSGANVLTF
V: TRBV5-1
D: -
size: once
J: TRBJ2-6